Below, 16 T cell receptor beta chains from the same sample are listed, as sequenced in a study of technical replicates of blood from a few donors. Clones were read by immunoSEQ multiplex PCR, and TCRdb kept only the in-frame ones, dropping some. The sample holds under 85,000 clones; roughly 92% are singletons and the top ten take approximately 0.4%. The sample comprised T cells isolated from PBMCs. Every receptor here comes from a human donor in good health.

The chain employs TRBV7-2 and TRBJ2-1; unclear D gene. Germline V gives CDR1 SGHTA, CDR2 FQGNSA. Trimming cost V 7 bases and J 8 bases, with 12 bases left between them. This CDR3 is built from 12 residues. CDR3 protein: CASTFRGDEQFF. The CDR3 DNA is TGTGCCAGCACCTTCCGAGGCGATGAGCAGTTCTTC. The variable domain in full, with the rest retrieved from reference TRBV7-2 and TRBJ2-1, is GAGVSQSPSNKVTEKGKDVELRCDPISGHTALYWYRQSLGQGLEFLIYFQGNSAPDKSGLPSDRFSAERTGGSVSTLTIQRTQQEDSAVYLCASTFRGDEQFFGPGTRLTVL.

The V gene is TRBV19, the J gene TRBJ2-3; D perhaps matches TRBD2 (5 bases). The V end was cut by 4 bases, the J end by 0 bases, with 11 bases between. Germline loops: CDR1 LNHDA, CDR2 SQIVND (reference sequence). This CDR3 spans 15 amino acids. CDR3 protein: CASSNGEPSTDTQYF. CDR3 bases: TGTGCCAGTAGTAACGGGGAACCTAGCACAGATACGCAGTATTTT.

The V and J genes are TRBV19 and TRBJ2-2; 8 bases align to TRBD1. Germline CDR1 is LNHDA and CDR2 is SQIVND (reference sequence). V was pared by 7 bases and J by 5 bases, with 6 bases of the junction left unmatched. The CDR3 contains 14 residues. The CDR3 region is CASTRDRITGELFF. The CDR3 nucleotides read TGTGCCAGTACCCGGGACAGGATTACCGGGGAGCTGTTTTTT.

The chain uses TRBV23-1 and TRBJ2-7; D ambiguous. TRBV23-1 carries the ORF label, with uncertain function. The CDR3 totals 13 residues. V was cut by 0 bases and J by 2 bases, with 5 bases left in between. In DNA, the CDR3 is TGCGCCAGCAGTCAATCTAAAACCTACGAGCAGTACTTC. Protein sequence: CASSQSKTYEQYF.

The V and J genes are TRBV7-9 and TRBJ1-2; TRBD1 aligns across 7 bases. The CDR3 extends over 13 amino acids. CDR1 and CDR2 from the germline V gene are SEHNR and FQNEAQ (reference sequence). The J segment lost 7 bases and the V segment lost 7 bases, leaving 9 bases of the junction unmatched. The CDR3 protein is CASTPGGIVGYTF. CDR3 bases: TGTGCCAGCACCCCAGGGGGAATAGTTGGCTACACCTTC.

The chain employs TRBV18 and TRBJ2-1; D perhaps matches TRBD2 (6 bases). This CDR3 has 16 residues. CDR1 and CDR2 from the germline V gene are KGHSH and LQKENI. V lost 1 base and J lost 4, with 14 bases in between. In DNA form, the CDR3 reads TGTGCCAGCTCACCACTACCGGGAGAGTTGTACAATGAGCAGTTCTTC. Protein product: CASSPLPGELYNEQFF.

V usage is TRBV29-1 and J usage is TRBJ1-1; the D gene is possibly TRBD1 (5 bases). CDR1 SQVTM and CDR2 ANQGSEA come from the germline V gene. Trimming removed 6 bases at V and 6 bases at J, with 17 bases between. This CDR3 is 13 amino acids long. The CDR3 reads CSVPGPQGPEAFF. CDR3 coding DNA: TGCAGCGTCCCGGGCCCCCAGGGCCCTGAAGCTTTCTTT.

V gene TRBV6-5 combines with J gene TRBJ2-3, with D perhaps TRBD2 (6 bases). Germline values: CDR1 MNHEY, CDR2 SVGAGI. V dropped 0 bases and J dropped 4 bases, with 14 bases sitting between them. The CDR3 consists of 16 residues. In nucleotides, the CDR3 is TGTGCCAGCAGTTACTCGACGGGGGAGCGGGCAGATACGCAGTATTTT. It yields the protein CASSYSTGERADTQYF.

DNA for the CDR3: TGTGCCAGCAGCGTTGGTCAGTTCTCCTACGAGCAGTACTTC. Translation: CASSVGQFSYEQYF. V usage is TRBV9 and J usage is TRBJ2-7; D call uncertain. The CDR3 runs 14 residues. Germline values: CDR1 SGDLS, CDR2 YYNGEE. The V gene lost 2 bases and the J gene lost 0 bases, with 9 bases spanning the gap.

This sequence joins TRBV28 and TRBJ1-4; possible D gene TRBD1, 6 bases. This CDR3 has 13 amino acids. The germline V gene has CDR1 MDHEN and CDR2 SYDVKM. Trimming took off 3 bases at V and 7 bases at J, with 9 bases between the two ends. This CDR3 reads CASSLGAFEKLFF. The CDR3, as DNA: TGTGCCAGCAGTTTGGGGGCTTTTGAAAAACTGTTTTTT.

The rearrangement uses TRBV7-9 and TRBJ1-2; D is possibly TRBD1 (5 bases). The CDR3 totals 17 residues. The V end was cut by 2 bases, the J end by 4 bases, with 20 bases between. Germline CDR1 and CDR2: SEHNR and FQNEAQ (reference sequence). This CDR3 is CASSLSSQAIRSYGYTF. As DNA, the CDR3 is TGTGCCAGCAGCTTATCCTCACAGGCCATCCGGAGCTATGGCTACACCTTC. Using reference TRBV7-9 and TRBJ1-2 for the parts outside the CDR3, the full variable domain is DTGVSQNPRHKITKRGQNVTFRCDPISEHNRLYWYRQTLGQGPEFLTYFQNEAQLEKSRLLSDRFSAERPKGSFSTLEIQRTEQGDSAMYLCASSLSSQAIRSYGYTFGSGTRLTVV.

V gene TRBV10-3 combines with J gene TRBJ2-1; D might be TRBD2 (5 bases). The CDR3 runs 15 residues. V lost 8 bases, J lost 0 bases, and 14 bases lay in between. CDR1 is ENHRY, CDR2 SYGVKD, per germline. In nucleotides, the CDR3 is TGTGCCATCGCCGTTAGCGAGAGCTCCTACAATGAGCAGTTCTTC. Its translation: CAIAVSESSYNEQFF.

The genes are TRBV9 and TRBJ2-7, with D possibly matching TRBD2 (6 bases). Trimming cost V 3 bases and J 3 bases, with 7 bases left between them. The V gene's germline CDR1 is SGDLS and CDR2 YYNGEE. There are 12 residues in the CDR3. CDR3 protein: CASSGLDYEQYF. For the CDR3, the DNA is TGTGCCAGCAGCGGACTAGACTACGAGCAGTACTTC.

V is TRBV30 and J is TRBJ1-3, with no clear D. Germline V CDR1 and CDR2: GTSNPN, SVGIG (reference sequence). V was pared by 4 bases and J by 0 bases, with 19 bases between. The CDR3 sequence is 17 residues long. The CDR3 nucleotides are TGTGCCTGGACCCGCCAGGCGAACCCCTTCTCTGGAAACACCATATATTTT. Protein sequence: CAWTRQANPFSGNTIYF.

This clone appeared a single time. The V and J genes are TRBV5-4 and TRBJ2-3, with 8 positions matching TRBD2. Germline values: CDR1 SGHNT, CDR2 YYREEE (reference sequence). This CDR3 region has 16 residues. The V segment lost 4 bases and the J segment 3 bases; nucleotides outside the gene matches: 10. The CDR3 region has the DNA TGTGCCAGCAGCCCGAAAATGGCTAGCGGGACAGATACGCAGTATTTT. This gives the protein CASSPKMASGTDTQYF.

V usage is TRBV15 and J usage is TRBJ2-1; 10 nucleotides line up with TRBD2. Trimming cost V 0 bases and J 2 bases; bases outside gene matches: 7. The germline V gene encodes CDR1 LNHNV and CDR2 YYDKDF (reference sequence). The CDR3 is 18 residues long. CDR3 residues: CATSREPRTSGTYNEQFF. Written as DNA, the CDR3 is TGTGCCACCAGCAGAGAACCCCGGACTAGCGGAACCTACAATGAGCAGTTCTTC.